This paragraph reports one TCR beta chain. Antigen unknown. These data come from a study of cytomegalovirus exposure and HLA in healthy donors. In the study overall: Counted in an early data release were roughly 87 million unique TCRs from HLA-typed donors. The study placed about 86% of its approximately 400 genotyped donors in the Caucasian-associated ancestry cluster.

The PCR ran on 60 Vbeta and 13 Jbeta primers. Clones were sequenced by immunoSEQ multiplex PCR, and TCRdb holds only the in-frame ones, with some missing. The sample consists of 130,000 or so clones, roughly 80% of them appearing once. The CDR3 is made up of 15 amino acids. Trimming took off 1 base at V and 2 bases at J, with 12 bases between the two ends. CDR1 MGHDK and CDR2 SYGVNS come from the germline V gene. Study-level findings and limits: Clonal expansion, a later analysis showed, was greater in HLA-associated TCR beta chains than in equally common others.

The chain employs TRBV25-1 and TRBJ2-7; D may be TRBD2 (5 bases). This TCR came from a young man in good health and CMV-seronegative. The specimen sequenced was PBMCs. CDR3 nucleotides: TGTGCCAGCAGTGAATCCCGGGGTCTCCCCTACGAGCAGTACTTC. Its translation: CASSESRGLPYEQYF.